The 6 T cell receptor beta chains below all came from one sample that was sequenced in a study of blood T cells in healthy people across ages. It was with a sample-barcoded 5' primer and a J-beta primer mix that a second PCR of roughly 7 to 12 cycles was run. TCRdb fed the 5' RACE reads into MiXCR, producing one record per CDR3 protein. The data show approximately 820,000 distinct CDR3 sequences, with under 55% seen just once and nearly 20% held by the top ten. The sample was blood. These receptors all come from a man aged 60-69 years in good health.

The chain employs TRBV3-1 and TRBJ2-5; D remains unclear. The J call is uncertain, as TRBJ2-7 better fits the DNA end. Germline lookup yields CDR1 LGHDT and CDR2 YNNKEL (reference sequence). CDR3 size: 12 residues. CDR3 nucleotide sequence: TGTGCCAGCAGCTTATCGAGAGGCGAGCAGTACTTC. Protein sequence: CASSLSRGEQYF.

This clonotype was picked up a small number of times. CDR3 region: CASSLRPLQNTQETQYF. The CDR3 DNA sequence: TGCGCCAGCAGCTTGCGGCCTTTACAGAATACTCAAGAGACCCAGTACTTC. The V gene is TRBV5-1, the J gene TRBJ2-5; D remains unclear. V lost 1 base and J lost 2, with 18 bases in between. Germline V gene sequence: CDR1 SGHRS, CDR2 YFSETQ. This CDR3 has 17 amino acids.

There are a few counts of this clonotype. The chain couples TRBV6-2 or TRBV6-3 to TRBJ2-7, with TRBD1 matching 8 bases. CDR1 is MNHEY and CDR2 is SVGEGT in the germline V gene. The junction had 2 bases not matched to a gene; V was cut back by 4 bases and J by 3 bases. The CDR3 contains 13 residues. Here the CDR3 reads CASSWTGFYEQYF. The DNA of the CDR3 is TGTGCCAGCAGTTGGACAGGGTTCTACGAGCAGTACTTC.

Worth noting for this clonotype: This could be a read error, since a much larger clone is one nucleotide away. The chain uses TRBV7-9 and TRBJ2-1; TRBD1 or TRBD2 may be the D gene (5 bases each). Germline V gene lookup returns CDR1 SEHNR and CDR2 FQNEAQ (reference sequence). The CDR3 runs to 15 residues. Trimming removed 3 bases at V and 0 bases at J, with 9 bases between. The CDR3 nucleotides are TGTGCCAGCAGCTTCAAGGGGAGCTCCTACAATGAGCAGTTCTTC. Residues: CASSFKGSSYNEQFF.

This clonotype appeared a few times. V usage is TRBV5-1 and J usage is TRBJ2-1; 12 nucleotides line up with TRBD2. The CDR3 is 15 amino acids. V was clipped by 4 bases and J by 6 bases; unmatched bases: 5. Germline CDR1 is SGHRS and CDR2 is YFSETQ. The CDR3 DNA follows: TGCGCCAGCAGCCAACTAGCGGGGGGCATCAATGAGCAGTTCTTC. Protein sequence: CASSQLAGGINEQFF. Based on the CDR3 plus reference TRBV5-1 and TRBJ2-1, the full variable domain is KAGVTQTPRYLIKTRGQQVTLSCSPISGHRSVSWYQQTPGQGLQFLFEYFSETQRNKGNFPGRFSGRQFSNSRSEMNVSTLELGDSALYLCASSQLAGGINEQFFGPGTRLTVL.

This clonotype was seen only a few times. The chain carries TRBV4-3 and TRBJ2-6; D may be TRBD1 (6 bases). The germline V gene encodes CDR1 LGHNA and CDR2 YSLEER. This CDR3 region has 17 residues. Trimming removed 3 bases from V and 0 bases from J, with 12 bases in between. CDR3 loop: CASSQTGASSGANVLTF. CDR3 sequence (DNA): TGCGCCAGCAGCCAGACAGGTGCCTCCTCTGGGGCCAACGTCCTGACTTTC.